This T cell receptor (beta chain) was found in a study of identical twins. One entry per CDR3 protein results from TCRdb running MiXCR on the 5' RACE reads. The data show 1.5 million or so distinct CDR3 sequences, about 30% seen once. The CDR3 contains 14 residues. Germline lookup yields CDR1 KGHDR and CDR2 SFDVKD. V lost 4 bases and J lost 10, with 18 bases in between. The sequencing input was cord blood. This TCR came from a newborn girl in good health. The chain joins TRBV24-1 to TRBJ1-2; the D is unclear. Written as DNA, the CDR3 is TGTGCCACCAGTGACTTGGTTAAAGGGCATGACTACACCTTC. Translating gives CATSDLVKGHDYTF.